This T cell receptor beta chain was profiled in a study of cytomegalovirus exposure and HLA in healthy donors (dated by TCRdb to 2015 to 2018). For context, the study as a whole: According to an earlier analysis of a few hundred of the donors, 150 million to 200 million T cells yielded 117 million unique TCR beta sequences and 250 to 350 Gb of sequence data. Typing coverage differed by locus: A, B, C, DRB1 and DQB1 were typed in roughly 629-640 donors, DQA1 in about 560, DPA1 in roughly 590, and DPB1 in 472. The T cell repertoires of 666 subjects were profiled by immunosequencing and related to cytomegalovirus serostatus. The study aimed to test whether signatures of past pathogen exposure could be identified by cataloging public T cell receptors. Approximately 330 gigabases of sequencing data and around 85 million unique TCR sequences made up an early release that covered several hundred HLA-typed donors. Rather than using new phenotypic data, the later analysis identified candidate immune exposures from TCR beta sequences and from how often those sequences occurred across donors. Of the roughly 400 genotyped donors, roughly 80% were placed in the genetic ancestry cluster associated with self-reported Caucasian donors. A later analysis re-examined previously published TCR beta repertoires from more than 650 donors and added high-resolution HLA genotyping to investigate patterns of TCR occurrence. To predict cytomegalovirus infection status, the study combined high-throughput TCR immunosequencing, statistical association of individual TCRs with disease status, and machine learning. Among some 410 genotyped donors of the cohort, an average of 235,054 unique TCR beta nucleotide sequences were sequenced per donor, about a sixth of them non-productive. All discovery cohort repertoires had been generated on a single sequencing platform. A later genetic analysis took genome-wide SNP genotypes for about three fifths of the 666 donors and used that subset as a discovery cohort. HLA typing included class I and class II loci at four-digit resolution. In an earlier analysis of 500 to 650 of the donors, high-throughput TCR beta sequencing was used to judge whether each TCR beta V gene segment behaved as functional or pseudogenic. Because of strong linkage in the cohort, roughly five DR-DQ haplotypes were treated as single units for association and clustering. Besides the first cohort of 550 to 750 subjects, a separate validation cohort made up of 120 different subjects was used. Donor age, sex, ethnicity and CMV serostatus were collected together with the repertoire data.

Trimming costs V 4 bases and J 3 bases, and their ends lie 15 bases apart. The CDR3 runs 15 residues from the cysteine to the phenylalanine. CDR3 DNA is the only sequence kept; it has 45 bases, read in frame from the first base. The germline V gene provides CDR1 KGHSH and CDR2 LQKENI. Overall results and qualifications from the work: It was suggested by the authors that the approach could potentially be generalized to other disease states and immunological phenotypes. A later analysis reported that several top co-occurrence clusters appeared linked to parvovirus B19, influenza, CMV and Epstein-Barr virus. Strong co-occurrence of HLA alleles, especially DR and DQ, made assigning TCR associations to individual alleles difficult. Most TCR sequences were seen in very few donors, while some public TCRs were found in many individuals. Because HLA typing was missing for some donors at each locus, association tests included only the typed subset. A further reported finding was that TCR beta sequences accurately predicted the HLA-A and HLA-B alleles for most subjects in the first cohort. An association between a missense DCLRE1C variant and V-gene and J-gene trimming of TCR beta chains was found in a later genetic analysis and replicated in an independent cohort. In this cohort, only TCR beta chains were sequenced, and detectable features were limited by the absence of alpha or paired-chain data. In a later analysis, HLA-associated TCR beta chains were found to be more clonally expanded and to have lower generation probabilities than equally common non-associated chains. CMV serostatus was the only immune exposure information available for the cohort. In an earlier analysis of roughly 560 of the donors, most TCR beta V segments were observed in productive rearrangements about 87% or about 30% of the time, broadly matching IMGT annotations. According to a later analysis, TCR association rates differed among HLA loci, with DRB1 alleles showing the most associated TCRs and HLA-C alleles showing the fewest. In vitro tests confirmed that a few of the cytomegalovirus-associated TCR beta chains recognize cytomegalovirus antigens. A total of 164 TCR beta chains were listed by the study as associated with cytomegalovirus. Some IMGT-functional V segments, including TRBV6-2 and TRBV6-3, could not be told apart with the 87-base-pair reads, so those segments were excluded. Correlated functional status among segregating V segments might be attributable to linkage disequilibrium, but an unknown experimental factor could not be ruled out. Roughly uniform sequencing depth across donors was assumed in presence/absence analyses, although this assumption may not hold. In a later analysis, some 17,000 TCR beta sequences were associated with specific HLA alleles at a false discovery rate of 0.05. A later genetic analysis reported fewer N-insertions in productive TCRs among donors in an Asian-associated ancestry cluster than the roughly 640-donor mean. The classifier was reported to diagnose cytomegalovirus status with high specificity and sensitivity in both the original and validation cohorts. Because counts were too low, about 18 rarely observed V segments, including chromosome 9 orphons, were left out of the earlier analysis of 587 of the donors. The sequencing pipeline was judged likely to have produced a cluster of highly shared sequence variants as a technical artifact. Most CMV-associated TCR beta chains appeared to be HLA-restricted in a later analysis, and the HLA associations seemed to be driven largely by CMV exposure.

The cohort consisted of 600 or so healthy bone marrow donors. At the time of sampling, every cohort member was nominally healthy, though immune exposures that went unrecorded were likely present. The donor tested CMV seronegative, placing the donor among the 350 to 400 seronegative members of the cohort. A peripheral blood sample was provided by each donor, and peripheral blood mononuclear cells were used for TCR beta sequencing. The Qiagen DNeasy Blood Extraction Kit was used to extract genomic DNA from the blood cell samples. With regard to this clone: This clone's antigen is unknown. No base quality values were provided; no much bigger clone lies one nucleotide off.

Libraries came from the immunoSEQ multiplex PCR assay. For the multiplex PCR, a mixture combining 60 forward primers for TCR Vbeta segments and 13 reverse primers for TCR Jbeta segments was used. The CDR3 region of rearranged TCR beta genes was amplified from genomic DNA with a multiplex PCR assay. The amplified TCR beta libraries were sequenced on the Illumina HiSeq System as 87-base-pair reads. In the source study's methods: Across the roughly 600 repertoires, a later analysis counted 78 million or so unique TCR beta chains, approximately 12 million of which were shared by at least two donors. To remove PCR and sequencing errors, raw reads were error-corrected and collapsed into unique sequences using a nearest-neighbor algorithm that merged closely related sequences. Alignment of CDR3 sequences to IMGT reference sequences was used to assign V, D and J gene segments. For a sequence to be retained, at least a six-nucleotide match to both a V gene segment and a J gene segment was required. Rearrangements were called productive when the CDR3 lacked stop codons and stayed in frame with V and J; all others were non-productive. CDR3 was defined according to IMGT convention as the region running from the second conserved V-encoded cysteine to the conserved J-encoded phenylalanine. In an earlier analysis of 550 to 650 of the donors, sequences lacking an unambiguous match to a single V gene segment were excluded. An earlier analysis of around 600 of the donors classified V segments as functional when productive rearrangements were above 56.7% and as segregating when the standard deviation between donors was above 5%. A statistical classification framework was built to diagnose cytomegalovirus status from the catalog of TCR beta chain sequences. In a later analysis, V and J genes were assigned by comparing TCR nucleotide sequences against IMGT/GENE-DB human TR gene sequences. In a later analysis, CDR3 sequences and most-parsimonious VDJ recombination scenarios were assigned using the TCRdist pipeline. In a later analysis, each TCR beta chain was defined by its CDR3 amino acid sequence together with its V-gene family, and reads lacking a unique V-gene family were excluded. As a way to deal with suspected cross-contamination and a sequencing artifact, a later analysis dropped 450 to 700 nucleotide sequences that were highly shared and had low generation probability. In a later analysis, a clonal expansion index for each public chain was calculated from normalized within-repertoire ranks of inferred template counts. In a later analysis, generation probabilities were computed using a VDJ recombination model fitted to out-of-frame rearrangements, and the results were checked against IGoR. Hypergeometric tests were used in a later analysis to score TCR-TCR, TCR-HLA and TCR-CMV co-occurrence, with a repertoire-size bias correction applied to the TCR pairs. To estimate false discovery rates, a later analysis permuted the HLA or CMV assignments 20 times. In a later analysis, co-occurring TCRs were grouped using DBSCAN, with TCRdist sequence similarity added in when clustering inside HLA-allele-positive subsets. For co-occurrence clustering, repertoires with fewer than 30,000 or more than 120,000 public chains were excluded, along with a handful of repertoires with anomalous nucleotide sharing. Sourced from immuneACCESS, this table was stored by TCRdb with only in-frame sequences that have V and J called. A share of the clones is absent; for the studies checked, an unresolved V gene accounts for under half, and the remainder has no known explanation. The V and J calls and clone size were taken over from that table, and D and trimming were inferred from the DNA. This sample gives approximately 150,000 clones in total; around a tenth of them show up just once. Over 1.5% of the sample belongs to the ten largest clones.

The sequence derives from a male donor in good health and CMV-seronegative. Specimen: PBMCs. The chain was built from TRBV18 and TRBJ1-1, with a tentative D gene TRBD1 over 5 matching bases. The nucleotide sequence is given as TGTGCCAGCTCACTGGAGCCAGGGCTTTACACTGAAGCTTTCTTT. It codes for CASSLEPGLYTEAFF.